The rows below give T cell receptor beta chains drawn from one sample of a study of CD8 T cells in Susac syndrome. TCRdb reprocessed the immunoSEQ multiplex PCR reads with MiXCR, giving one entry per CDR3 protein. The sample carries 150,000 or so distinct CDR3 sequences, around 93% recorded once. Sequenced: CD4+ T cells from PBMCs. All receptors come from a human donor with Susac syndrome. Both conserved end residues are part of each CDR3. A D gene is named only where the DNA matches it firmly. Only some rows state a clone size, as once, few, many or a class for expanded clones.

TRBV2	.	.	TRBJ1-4	TGTGCCAGCAGACTACACGAAAAACTGTTTTTT	CASRLHEKLFF
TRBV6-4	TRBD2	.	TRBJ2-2	TGTGCCAGCAGCAGAGATAGCGGGGTATACACCGGGGAGCTGTTTTTT	CASSRDSGVYTGELFF
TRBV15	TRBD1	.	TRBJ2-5	TGTGCCACCAGCGCCACTTTAGAGGGGGCCAAGACCCAGTACTTC	CATSATLEGAKTQYF
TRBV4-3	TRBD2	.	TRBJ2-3	TGCGCCAGCAGCCTTATAAAATCGGGAGGCCCTAGCACAGATACGCAGTATTTT	CASSLIKSGGPSTDTQYF
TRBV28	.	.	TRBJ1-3	TGTGCCAGCAGCTCGACCAGGGAGGGAAACACCATATATTTT	CASSSTREGNTIYF
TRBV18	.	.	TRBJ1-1	TGTGCCAGCTCACCGGCAGAGCCCCTGAACACTGAAGCTTTCTTT	CASSPAEPLNTEAFF
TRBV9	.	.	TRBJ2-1	TGTGCCAGCAGCGTACTAAGCAATGAGCAGTTCTTC	CASSVLSNEQFF
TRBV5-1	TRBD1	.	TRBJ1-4	TGCGCCAGCAGGCCGGGACAGACTTTCGACAGACTGTTTTTT	CASRPGQTFDRLFF
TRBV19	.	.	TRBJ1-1	TGTGCCACTAGTCCCCAGGGAGACACTGAAGCTTTCTTT	CATSPQGDTEAFF
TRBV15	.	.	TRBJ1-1	TGTGCCACCAGGCTGGAGAACACTGAAGCTTTCTTT	CATRLENTEAFF
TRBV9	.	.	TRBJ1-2	TGTGCCAGCAGCGTCAGGGAACGGAACTATGGCTACACCTTC	CASSVRERNYGYTF
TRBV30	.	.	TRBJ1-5	TGTGCCTGGAGTCACGGGGTGGTATATCAGCCCCAGCATTTT	CAWSHGVVYQPQHF
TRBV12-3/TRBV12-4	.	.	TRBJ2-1	TGTGCCAGCAGGCCCGGCCGATCCTACAATGAGCAGTTCTTC	CASRPGRSYNEQFF
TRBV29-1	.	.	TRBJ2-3	TGCAGCGTTTCGGCTGGGATTGGCCCAGATACGCAGTATTTT	CSVSAGIGPDTQYF
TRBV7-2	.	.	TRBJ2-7	TGTGCCAGCAGCTTAGGGCGCGGAGGCGAGCAGTACTTC	CASSLGRGGEQYF
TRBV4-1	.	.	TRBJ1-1	TGCGCCAGCAGCCAAGTTTTTTCAGGGAACACTGAAGCTTTCTTT	CASSQVFSGNTEAFF
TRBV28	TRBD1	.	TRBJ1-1	TGTGCCAGCAGTAAACCCCTGACAGGGACTGAAGCTTTCTTT	CASSKPLTGTEAFF
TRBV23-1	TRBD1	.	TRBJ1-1	TGCGCCAGCAGTCAATCCTCGTCTAGACAGGGGGCGAACACTGAAGCTTTCTTT	CASSQSSSRQGANTEAFF
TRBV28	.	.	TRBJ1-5	TGTGCCAGCACGAGGACGATTCTACAGCCCCAGCATTTT	CASTRTILQPQHF
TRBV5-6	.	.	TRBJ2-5	TGTGCCAGCAGCTTGGAATTCGGAAACCAAGAGACCCAGTACTTC	CASSLEFGNQETQYF
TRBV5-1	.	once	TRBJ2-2	TGCGCCAGCAGCTGGGCAGACGGTTCTGGGGAGCTGTTTTTT	CASSWADGSGELFF
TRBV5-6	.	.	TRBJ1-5	TGTGCCAGCAGCCGTGGTGGGGGGCAGCCCCAGCATTTT	CASSRGGGQPQHF
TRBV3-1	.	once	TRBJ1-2	TGTGCCAGCAGCCGAGCGGATTGGGTACGGGGCTACACCTTC	CASSRADWVRGYTF
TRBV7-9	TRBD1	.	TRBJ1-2	TGTGCCAGCAGCCCCAGGACAGGGAATTATGGCTACACCTTC	CASSPRTGNYGYTF
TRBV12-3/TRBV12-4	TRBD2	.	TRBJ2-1	TGTGCCAGCAGTGGAGGGGCGACTAGCGGGATGGCGAATGAGCAGTTCTTC	CASSGGATSGMANEQFF
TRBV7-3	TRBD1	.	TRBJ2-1	TGTGCCAGCAGCTTGCTCCCGGGACAGAAGACCTATGAGCAGTTCTTC	CASSLLPGQKTYEQFF
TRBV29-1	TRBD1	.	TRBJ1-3	TGCAGCGGGACAGGGTTGTACGGAAACACCATATATTTT	CSGTGLYGNTIYF
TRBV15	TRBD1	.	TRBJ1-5	TGTGCCACCAGCACAGGTTGGACAGGAGAGTATAGCAATCAGCCCCAGCATTTT	CATSTGWTGEYSNQPQHF
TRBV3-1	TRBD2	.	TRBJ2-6	TGTGCCAGCAGCCGGACTAGCGGGGCCGGCTCTGGGGCCAACGTCCTGACTTTC	CASSRTSGAGSGANVLTF
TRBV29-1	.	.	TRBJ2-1	TGCAGCGTTGAAGGGGGACTCTACAATGAGCAGTTCTTC	CSVEGGLYNEQFF
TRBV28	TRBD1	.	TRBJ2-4	TGTGCCAGCAGTTTGGGTGGACAGGGGAAAGCAAACATTCAGTACTTC	CASSLGGQGKANIQYF
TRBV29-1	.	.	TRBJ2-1	TGCAGCGTTGAAATCGGGCGAGGGGCTGAGCAGTTCTTC	CSVEIGRGAEQFF
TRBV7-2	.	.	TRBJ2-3	TGTGCCAGCAGCTTAGTCTCGGCAGATACGCAGTATTTT	CASSLVSADTQYF
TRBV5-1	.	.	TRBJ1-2	TGCGCCAGCGGGGGCACCAATCCCCTAAACTATGGCTACACCTTC	CASGGTNPLNYGYTF
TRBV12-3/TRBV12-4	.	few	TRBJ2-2	TGTGCCAGCAGATACACCGGGGAGCTGTTTTTT	CASRYTGELFF
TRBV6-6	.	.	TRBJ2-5	TGTGCCAGCAGTTACTCGTCCGGACAAGAGACCCAGTACTTC	CASSYSSGQETQYF
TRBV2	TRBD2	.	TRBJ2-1	TGTGCCAGCAGTGTTGGACTAGCGGGAGTCAATGAGCAGTTCTTC	CASSVGLAGVNEQFF
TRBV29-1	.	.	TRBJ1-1	TGCAGCTACCGGGACCAGAACACTGAAGCTTTCTTT	CSYRDQNTEAFF
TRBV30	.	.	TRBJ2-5	TGTGCCTGGAGTTTTGGACAGAAAGAGACCCAGTACTTC	CAWSFGQKETQYF
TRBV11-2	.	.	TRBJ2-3	TGTGCCAGCAGCATAATGACAGCTAGCACAGATACGCAGTATTTT	CASSIMTASTDTQYF
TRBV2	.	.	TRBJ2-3	TGTGCCAGCGAGGGGCTATCAGATACGCAGTATTTT	CASEGLSDTQYF
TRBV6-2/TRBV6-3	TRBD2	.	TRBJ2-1	TGTGCCAGCAGTTACGGCGGGAGGGCCCATGAGCAGTTCTTC	CASSYGGRAHEQFF
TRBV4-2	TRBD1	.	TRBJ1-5	TGTGCCAGCAGCCAAGATGGACAGGGCAATCAGCCCCAGCATTTT	CASSQDGQGNQPQHF
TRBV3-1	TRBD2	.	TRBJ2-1	TGTGCCAGCAGCCAAGATGGACTAGCGGGAAATGAGCAGTTCTTC	CASSQDGLAGNEQFF
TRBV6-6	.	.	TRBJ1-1	TGTGCCAGCAAAATAGGGGGAGAGAACACTGAAGCTTTCTTT	CASKIGGENTEAFF
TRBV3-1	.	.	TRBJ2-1	TGTGCCAGCAGCCCCGGGGGGCCCAATGAGCAGTTCTTC	CASSPGGPNEQFF
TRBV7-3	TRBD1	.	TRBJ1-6	TGTGCCAGCAGCACCGACAGGGGCTCACCCCTCCACTTT	CASSTDRGSPLHF
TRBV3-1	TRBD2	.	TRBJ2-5	TGTGCCAGCAGGGCTAGCGGGAGGCGGACCCAGTACTTC	CASRASGRRTQYF